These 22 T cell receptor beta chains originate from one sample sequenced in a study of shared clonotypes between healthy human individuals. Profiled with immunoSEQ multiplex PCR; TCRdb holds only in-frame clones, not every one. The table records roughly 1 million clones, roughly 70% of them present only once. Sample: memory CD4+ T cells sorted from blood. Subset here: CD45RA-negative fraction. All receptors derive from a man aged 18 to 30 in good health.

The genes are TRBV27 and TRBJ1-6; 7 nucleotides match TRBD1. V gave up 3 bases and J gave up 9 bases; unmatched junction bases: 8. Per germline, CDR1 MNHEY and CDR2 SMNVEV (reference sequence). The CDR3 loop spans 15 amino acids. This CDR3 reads CASSFLDRDGSPLHF. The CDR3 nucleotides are TGTGCCAGCAGTTTTCTTGACAGGGATGGTTCACCCCTCCACTTT.

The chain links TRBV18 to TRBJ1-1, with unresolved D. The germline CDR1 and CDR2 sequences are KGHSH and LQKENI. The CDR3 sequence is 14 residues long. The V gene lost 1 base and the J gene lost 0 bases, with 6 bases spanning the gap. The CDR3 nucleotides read TGTGCCAGCTCACCACTGCAGGTGAACACTGAAGCTTTCTTT. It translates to CASSPLQVNTEAFF.

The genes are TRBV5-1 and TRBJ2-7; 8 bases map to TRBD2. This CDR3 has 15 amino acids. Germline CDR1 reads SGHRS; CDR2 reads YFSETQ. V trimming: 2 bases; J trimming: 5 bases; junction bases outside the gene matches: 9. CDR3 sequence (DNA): TGCGCCAGCAGCTTCAACCCCAGCGGGGGAGACGAGCAGTACTTC. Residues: CASSFNPSGGDEQYF.

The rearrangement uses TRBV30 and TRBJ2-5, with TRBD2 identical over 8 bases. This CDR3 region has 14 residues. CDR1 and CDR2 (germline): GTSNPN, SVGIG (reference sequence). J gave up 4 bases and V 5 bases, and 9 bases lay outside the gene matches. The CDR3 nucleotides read TGTGCCTGGGGCCCGGGACTAGTTACAGAGACCCAGTACTTC. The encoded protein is CAWGPGLVTETQYF.

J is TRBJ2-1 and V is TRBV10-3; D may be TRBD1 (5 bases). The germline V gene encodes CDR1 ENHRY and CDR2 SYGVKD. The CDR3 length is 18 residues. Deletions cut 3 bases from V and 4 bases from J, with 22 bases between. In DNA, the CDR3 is TGTGCCATCAGTGACCCCCCTGGGGCAGGGCCGGAGTACAATGAGCAGTTCTTC. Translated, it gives CAISDPPGAGPEYNEQFF.

The CDR3 DNA is TGTGCCAGCAGCCGGTCCGCAGGGGAGCTAGGTGAAGCTTTCTTT. It yields the protein CASSRSAGELGEAFF. The chain couples TRBV4-2 to TRBJ1-1; D is possibly TRBD1 (6 bases). The CDR3 has 15 residues. From germline, CDR1 is LGHNA and CDR2 YNFKEQ. V lost 4 bases and J lost 7, with 19 bases in between.

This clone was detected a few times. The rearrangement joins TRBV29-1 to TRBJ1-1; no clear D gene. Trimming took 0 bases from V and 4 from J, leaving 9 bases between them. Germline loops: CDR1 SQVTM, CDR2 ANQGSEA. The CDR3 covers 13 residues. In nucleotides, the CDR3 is TGCAGCGTTGAAGATGAGGGAGGCACTGAAGCTTTCTTT. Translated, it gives CSVEDEGGTEAFF.

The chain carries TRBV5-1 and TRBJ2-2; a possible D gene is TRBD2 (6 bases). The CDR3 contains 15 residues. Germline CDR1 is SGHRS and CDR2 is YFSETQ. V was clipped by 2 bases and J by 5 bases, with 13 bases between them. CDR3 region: CASSFSGEGTGELFF. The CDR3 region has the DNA TGCGCCAGCAGCTTTTCGGGAGAAGGAACCGGGGAGCTGTTTTTT.

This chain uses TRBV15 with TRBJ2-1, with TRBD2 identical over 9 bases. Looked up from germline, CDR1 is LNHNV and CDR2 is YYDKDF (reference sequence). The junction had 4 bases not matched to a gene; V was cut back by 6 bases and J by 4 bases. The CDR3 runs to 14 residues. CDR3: CATSGLAGYNEQFF. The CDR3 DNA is TGTGCCACCAGTGGGCTAGCGGGATACAATGAGCAGTTCTTC.

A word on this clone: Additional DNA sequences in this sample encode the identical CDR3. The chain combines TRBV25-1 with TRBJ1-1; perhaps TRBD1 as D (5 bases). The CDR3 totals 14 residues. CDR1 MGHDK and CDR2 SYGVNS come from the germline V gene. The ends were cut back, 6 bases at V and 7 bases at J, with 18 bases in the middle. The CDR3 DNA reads TGTGCCAGCAGATCATCTGGGGCAGAACTTGAAGCTTTCTTT. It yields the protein CASRSSGAELEAFF. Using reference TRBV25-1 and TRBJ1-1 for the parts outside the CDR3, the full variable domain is EADIYQTPRYLVIGTGKKITLECSQTMGHDKMYWYQQDPGMELHLIHYSYGVNSTEKGDLSSESTVSRIRTEHFPLTLESARPSHTSQYLCASRSSGAELEAFFGQGTRLTVV.

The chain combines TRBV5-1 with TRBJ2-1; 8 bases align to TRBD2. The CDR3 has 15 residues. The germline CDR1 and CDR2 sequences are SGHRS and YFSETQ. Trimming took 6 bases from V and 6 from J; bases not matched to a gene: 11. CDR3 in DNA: TGCGCCAGCAACTACGGGGGGGCGCAGTTCAATGAGCAGTTCTTC. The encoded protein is CASNYGGAQFNEQFF. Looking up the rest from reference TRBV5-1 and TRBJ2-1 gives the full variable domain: KAGVTQTPRYLIKTRGQQVTLSCSPISGHRSVSWYQQTPGQGLQFLFEYFSETQRNKGNFPGRFSGRQFSNSRSEMNVSTLELGDSALYLCASNYGGAQFNEQFFGPGTRLTVL.

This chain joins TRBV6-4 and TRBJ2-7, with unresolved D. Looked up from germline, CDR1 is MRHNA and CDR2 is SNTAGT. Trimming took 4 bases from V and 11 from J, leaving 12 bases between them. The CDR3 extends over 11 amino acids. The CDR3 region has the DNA TGTGCCAGCAGTGTTGACCCTCAGGAGTACTTC. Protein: CASSVDPQEYF.

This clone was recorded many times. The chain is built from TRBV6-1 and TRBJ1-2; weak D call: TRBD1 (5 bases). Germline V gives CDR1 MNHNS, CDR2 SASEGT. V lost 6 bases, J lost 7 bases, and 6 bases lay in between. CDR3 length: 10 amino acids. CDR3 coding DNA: TGTGCCAGCAGGCAGGGTGGCTACACCTTC. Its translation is CASRQGGYTF.

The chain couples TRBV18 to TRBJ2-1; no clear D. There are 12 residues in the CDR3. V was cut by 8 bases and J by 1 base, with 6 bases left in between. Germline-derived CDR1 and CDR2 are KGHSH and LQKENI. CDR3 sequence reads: CASLTSYNEQFF. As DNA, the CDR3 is TGTGCCAGCCTCACTTCCTACAATGAGCAGTTCTTC.

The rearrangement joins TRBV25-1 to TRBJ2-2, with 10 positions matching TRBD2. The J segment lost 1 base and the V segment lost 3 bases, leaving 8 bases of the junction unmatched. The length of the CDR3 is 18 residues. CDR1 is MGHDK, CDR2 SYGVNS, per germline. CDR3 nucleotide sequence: TGTGCCAGCAGTGACCCAGCACTAGCGGGAAAGAACACCGGGGAGCTGTTTTTT. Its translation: CASSDPALAGKNTGELFF.

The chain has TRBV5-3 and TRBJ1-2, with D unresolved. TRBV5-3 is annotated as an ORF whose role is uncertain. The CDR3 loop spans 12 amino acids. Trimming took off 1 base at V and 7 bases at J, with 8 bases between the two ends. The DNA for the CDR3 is TGTGCCAGAAGCTTGCAAGGGTCTGGCTACACCTTC. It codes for CARSLQGSGYTF.

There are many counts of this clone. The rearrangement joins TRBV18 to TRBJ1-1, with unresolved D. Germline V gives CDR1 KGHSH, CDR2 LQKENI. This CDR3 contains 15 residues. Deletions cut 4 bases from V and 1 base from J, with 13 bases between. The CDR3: CASSLGVLGNTEAFF. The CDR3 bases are TGTGCCAGCTCACTGGGAGTCCTGGGGAACACTGAAGCTTTCTTT. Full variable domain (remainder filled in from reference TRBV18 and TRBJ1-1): NAGVMQNPRHLVRRRGQEARLRCSPMKGHSHVYWYRQLPEEGLKFMVYLQKENIIDESGMPKERFSAEFPKEGPSILRIQQVVRGDSAAYFCASSLGVLGNTEAFFGQGTRLTVV.

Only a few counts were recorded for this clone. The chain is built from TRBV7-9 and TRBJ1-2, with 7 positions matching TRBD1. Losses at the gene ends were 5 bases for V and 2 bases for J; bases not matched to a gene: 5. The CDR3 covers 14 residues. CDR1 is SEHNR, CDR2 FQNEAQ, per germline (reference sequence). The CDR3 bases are TGTGCCAGCAGCCTCGGGACAGAGAACTATGGCTACACCTTC. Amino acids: CASSLGTENYGYTF.

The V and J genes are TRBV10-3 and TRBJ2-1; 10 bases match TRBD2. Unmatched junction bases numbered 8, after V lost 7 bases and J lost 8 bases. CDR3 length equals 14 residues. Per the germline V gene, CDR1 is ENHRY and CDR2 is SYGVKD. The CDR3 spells CAIKYEREGDEQFF. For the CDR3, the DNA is TGTGCCATCAAGTACGAGCGGGAGGGCGATGAGCAGTTCTTC.

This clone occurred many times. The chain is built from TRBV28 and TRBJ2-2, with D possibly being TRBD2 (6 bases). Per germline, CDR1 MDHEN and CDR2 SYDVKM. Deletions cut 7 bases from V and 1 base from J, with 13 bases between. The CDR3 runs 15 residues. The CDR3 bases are TGTGCCAGCATAAAAACCGGGGGGAACACCGGGGAGCTGTTTTTT. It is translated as CASIKTGGNTGELFF.

The CDR3 region has the DNA TGTGCCAGCAGTACCGACAGGGAGGAATGGAACTATAATTCACCCCTCCACTTT. Protein product: CASSTDREEWNYNSPLHF. The V gene is TRBV2, the J gene TRBJ1-6; 7 positions agree with TRBD1. Germline V gives CDR1 SNHLY, CDR2 FYNNEI. The CDR3 runs to 18 residues. V trimming: 5 bases; J trimming: 3 bases; junction bases outside the gene matches: 13.

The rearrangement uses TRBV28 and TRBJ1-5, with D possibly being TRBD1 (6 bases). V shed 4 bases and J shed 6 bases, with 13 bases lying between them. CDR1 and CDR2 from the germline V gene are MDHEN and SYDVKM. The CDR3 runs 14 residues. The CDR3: CASSSQGSGQPQHF. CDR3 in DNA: TGTGCCAGCAGTTCACAGGGTTCGGGTCAGCCCCAGCATTTT.